Below are 7 T cell receptor beta chains sequenced from a single sample in a study of cytomegalovirus exposure and HLA in healthy donors. The PCR made use of 60 Vbeta and 13 Jbeta primers. Assay: immunoSEQ multiplex PCR; the TCRdb copy retains only in-frame clones and omits some. The table records roughly 150,000 clones, roughly 84% of them present only once. Sequencing input: PBMCs. The receptors come from a woman aged 18-35 years in good health and CMV-seronegative.

The chain links TRBV27 to TRBJ2-2; 10 bases line up with TRBD2. J gave up 5 bases and V 5 bases, and 8 bases lay outside the gene matches. The V gene's germline CDR1 is MNHEY and CDR2 SMNVEV (reference sequence). CDR3 length: 16 amino acids. The CDR3 DNA reads TGTGCCAGCAGTAGGACTAGCGGATCCTTAACCGGGGAGCTGTTTTTT. It yields the protein CASSRTSGSLTGELFF.

The V and J genes are TRBV2 and TRBJ2-7; 9 bases are shared with TRBD2. CDR1 is SNHLY and CDR2 is FYNNEI in the germline V gene. The ends lost 5 bases at V and 0 bases at J; junction bases unmatched: 5. The CDR3 totals 15 residues. This chain's CDR3 is CASSLSGGISYEQYF. DNA for the CDR3: TGTGCCAGCAGTCTAAGCGGGGGGATCTCCTACGAGCAGTACTTC.

The J gene is TRBJ2-7, the V gene TRBV5-1; TRBD1 matches 8 bases. CDR3 length: 14 residues. CDR1 is SGHRS and CDR2 is YFSETQ in the germline V gene. Trimming cost V 4 bases and J 3 bases; bases outside gene matches: 6. CDR3 nucleotide sequence: TGCGCCAGCAGCCCCCGGACAGGGAACTACGAGCAGTACTTC. It is translated as CASSPRTGNYEQYF.

This clone was detected only once. The chain recombines TRBV30 with TRBJ2-7; TRBD2 is a possible D gene (5 bases). The ends were cut back, 7 bases at V and 3 bases at J, with 16 bases in the middle. The V gene's germline CDR1 is GTSNPN and CDR2 SVGIG (reference sequence). The CDR3 runs to 13 residues. This CDR3 is CAFRRRGYYEQYF. The CDR3 DNA sequence: TGTGCCTTCCGGAGGAGAGGTTACTACGAGCAGTACTTC.

This sequence joins TRBV5-6 and TRBJ2-1; tentatively, D is TRBD2 (6 bases). CDR3 length: 16 residues. The germline CDR1 and CDR2 sequences are SGHDT and YYEEEE. V was pared by 1 base and J by 2 bases, with 13 bases between. CDR3 DNA: TGTGCCAGCAGCTTGTCGGGCGGGGACCCCTACAATGAGCAGTTCTTC. This sequence encodes CASSLSGGDPYNEQFF.

V usage is TRBV27 and J usage is TRBJ1-3, with D unclear. This CDR3 has 15 amino acids. The V end lost 6 bases, the J end lost 0 bases, and 12 bases lay between the germline ends. Per the germline V gene, CDR1 is MNHEY and CDR2 is SMNVEV (reference sequence). CDR3 protein: CASRALPLSGNTIYF. The CDR3 DNA reads as TGTGCCAGCAGGGCCTTACCCCTCTCTGGAAACACCATATATTTT.

The V call is TRBV6-6, the J call TRBJ2-7, with 8 bases aligning to TRBD2. The germline CDR1 and CDR2 sequences are MNHNY and SVGAGI (reference sequence). The CDR3 is made up of 13 amino acids. DNA for the CDR3: TGTGCGACTGGCGGGGGGACTACCTACGAGCAGTACTTC. This translates into CATGGGTTYEQYF.